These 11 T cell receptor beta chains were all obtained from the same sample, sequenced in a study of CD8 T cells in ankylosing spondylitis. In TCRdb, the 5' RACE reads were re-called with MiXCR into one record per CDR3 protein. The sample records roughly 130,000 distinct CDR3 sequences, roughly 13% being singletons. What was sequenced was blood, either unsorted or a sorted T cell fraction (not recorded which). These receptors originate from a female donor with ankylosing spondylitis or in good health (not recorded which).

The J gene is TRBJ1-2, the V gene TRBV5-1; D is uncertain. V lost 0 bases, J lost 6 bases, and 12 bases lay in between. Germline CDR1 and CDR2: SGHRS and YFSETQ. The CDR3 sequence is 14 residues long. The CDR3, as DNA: TGCGCCAGCAGCTTGGATAGTTACGATAATGGCTACACCTTC. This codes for CASSLDSYDNGYTF.

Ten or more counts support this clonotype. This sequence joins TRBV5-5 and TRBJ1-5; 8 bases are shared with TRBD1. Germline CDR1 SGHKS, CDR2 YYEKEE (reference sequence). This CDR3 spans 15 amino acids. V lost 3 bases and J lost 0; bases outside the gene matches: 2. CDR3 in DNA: TGTGCCAGCAGCTCGGGACAGGCTAGCAATCAGCCCCAGCATTTT. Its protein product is CASSSGQASNQPQHF.

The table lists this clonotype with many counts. The CDR3 loop reads CASVGRGNSPLHF. In DNA form, the CDR3 reads TGTGCCAGCGTCGGCAGGGGGAATTCACCCCTCCACTTT. The rearrangement links TRBV28 to TRBJ1-6; 7 nucleotides match TRBD1. Germline V gives CDR1 MDHEN, CDR2 SYDVKM. V trimming: 8 bases; J trimming: 7 bases; junction bases outside the gene matches: 5. This CDR3 region has 13 residues. The variable domain in full, completed from reference TRBV28 and TRBJ1-6, reads DVKVTQSSRYLVKRTGEKVFLECVQDMDHENMFWYRQDPGLGLRLIYFSYDVKMKEKGDIPEGYSVSREKKERFSLILESASTNQTSMYLCASVGRGNSPLHFGNGTRLTVT.

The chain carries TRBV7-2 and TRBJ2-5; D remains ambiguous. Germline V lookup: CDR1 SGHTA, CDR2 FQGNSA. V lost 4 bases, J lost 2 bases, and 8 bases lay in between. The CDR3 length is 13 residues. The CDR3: CASSSRTQETQYF. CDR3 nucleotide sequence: TGTGCCAGCAGCTCCCGGACGCAAGAGACCCAGTACTTC.

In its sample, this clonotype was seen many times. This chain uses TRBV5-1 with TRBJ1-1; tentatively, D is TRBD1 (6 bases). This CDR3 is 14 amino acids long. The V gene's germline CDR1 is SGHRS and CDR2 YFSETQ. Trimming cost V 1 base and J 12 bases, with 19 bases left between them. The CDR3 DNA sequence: TGCGCCAGCAGCTTGCCTGGCACTGGGGGCGAGTCTTTCTTT. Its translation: CASSLPGTGGESFF. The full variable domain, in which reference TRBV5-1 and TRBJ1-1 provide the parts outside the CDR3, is KAGVTQTPRYLIKTRGQQVTLSCSPISGHRSVSWYQQTPGQGLQFLFEYFSETQRNKGNFPGRFSGRQFSNSRSEMNVSTLELGDSALYLCASSLPGTGGESFFGQGTRLTVV.

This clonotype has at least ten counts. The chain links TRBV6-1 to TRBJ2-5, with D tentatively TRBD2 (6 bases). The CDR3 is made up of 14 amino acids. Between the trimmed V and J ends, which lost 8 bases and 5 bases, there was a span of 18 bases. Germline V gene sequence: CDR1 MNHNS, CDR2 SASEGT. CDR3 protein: CASGYIAEQETQYF. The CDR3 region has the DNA TGTGCCAGCGGCTATATAGCGGAACAGGAGACCCAGTACTTC.

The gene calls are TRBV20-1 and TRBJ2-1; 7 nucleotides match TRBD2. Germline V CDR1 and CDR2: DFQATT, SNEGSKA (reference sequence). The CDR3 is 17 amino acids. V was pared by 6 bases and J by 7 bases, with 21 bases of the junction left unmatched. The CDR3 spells CSASSSGTTGSRNEQFF. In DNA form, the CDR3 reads TGCAGTGCCAGTTCCTCCGGGACTACTGGGAGTAGGAATGAGCAGTTCTTC.

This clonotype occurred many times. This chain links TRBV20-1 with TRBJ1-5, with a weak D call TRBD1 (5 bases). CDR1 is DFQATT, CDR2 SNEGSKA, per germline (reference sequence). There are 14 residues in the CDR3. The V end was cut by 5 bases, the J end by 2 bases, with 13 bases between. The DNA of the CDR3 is TGCAGTGCTCGACTTGGGGGGGGCAATCAGCCCCAGCATTTT. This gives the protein CSARLGGGNQPQHF.

The CDR3 sequence: CASGDQGAATNEKLFF. CDR3 bases: TGTGCCAGCGGTGATCAGGGGGCGGCTACTAATGAAAAACTGTTTTTT. This chain joins TRBV12-3 or TRBV12-4 and TRBJ1-4; 8 bases are shared with TRBD1. V lost 8 bases to trimming and J lost 2 bases; unmatched junction nucleotides: 10. The CDR3 contains 16 residues.

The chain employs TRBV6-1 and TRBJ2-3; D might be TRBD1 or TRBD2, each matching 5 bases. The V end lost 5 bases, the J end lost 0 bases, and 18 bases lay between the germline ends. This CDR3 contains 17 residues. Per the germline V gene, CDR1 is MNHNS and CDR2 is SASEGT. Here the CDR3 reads CASSKGTATTSTDTQYF. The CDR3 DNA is TGTGCCAGCAGTAAAGGGACCGCAACAACTAGCACAGATACGCAGTATTTT.

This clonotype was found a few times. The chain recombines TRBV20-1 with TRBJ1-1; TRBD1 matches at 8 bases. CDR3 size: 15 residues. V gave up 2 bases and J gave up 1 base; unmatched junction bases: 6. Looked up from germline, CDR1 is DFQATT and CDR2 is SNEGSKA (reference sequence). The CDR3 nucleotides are TGCAGTGCTAGATCTCATGGGACAGGGAACACTGAAGCTTTCTTT. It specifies CSARSHGTGNTEAFF.